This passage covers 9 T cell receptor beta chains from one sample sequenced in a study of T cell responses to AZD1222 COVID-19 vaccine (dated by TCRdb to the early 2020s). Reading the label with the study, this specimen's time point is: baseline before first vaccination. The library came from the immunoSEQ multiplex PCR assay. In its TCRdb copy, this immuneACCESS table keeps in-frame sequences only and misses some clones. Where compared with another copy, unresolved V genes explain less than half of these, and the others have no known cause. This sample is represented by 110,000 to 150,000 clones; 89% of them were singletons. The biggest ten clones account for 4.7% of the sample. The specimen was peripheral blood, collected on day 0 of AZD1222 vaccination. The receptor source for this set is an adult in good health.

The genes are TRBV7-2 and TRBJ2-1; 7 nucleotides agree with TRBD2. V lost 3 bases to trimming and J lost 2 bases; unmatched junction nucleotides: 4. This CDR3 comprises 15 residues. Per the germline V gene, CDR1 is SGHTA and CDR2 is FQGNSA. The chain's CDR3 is CASSFTGTTYNEQFF. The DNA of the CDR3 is TGTGCCAGCAGCTTTACCGGGACTACCTACAATGAGCAGTTCTTC.

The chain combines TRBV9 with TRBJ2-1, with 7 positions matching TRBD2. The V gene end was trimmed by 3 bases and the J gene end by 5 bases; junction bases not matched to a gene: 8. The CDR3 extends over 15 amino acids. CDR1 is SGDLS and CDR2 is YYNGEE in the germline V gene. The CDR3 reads CASSATGEGHNEQFF. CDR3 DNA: TGTGCCAGCAGCGCAACGGGGGAGGGCCACAATGAGCAGTTCTTC.

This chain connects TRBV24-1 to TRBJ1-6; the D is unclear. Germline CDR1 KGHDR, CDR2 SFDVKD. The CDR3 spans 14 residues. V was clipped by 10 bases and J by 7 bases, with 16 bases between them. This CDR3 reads CATPGRLENSPLHF. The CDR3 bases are TGTGCCACTCCGGGCCGGCTCGAGAATTCACCCCTCCACTTT.

The CDR3 loop reads CASIFSGGQAYEQYF. CDR3 nucleotides: TGTGCCAGCATTTTTAGCGGGGGGCAGGCCTACGAGCAGTACTTC. The chain carries TRBV6-6 and TRBJ2-7; 10 bases agree with TRBD2. Germline V gene data show CDR1 as MNHNY and CDR2 as SVGAGI (reference sequence). The junction had 8 bases not matched to a gene; V was cut back by 7 bases and J by 2 bases. This CDR3 is built from 15 residues.

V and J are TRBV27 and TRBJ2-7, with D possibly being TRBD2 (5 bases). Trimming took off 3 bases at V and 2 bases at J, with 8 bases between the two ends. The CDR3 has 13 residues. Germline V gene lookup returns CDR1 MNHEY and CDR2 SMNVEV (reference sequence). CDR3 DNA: TGTGCCAGCAGTTTTTACGGGACCTACGAGCAGTACTTC. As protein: CASSFYGTYEQYF.

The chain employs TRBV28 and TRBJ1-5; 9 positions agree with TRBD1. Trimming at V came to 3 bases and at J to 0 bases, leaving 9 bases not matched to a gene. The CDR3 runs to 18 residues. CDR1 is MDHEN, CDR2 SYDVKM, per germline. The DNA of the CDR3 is TGTGCCAGCAGTTTTGTGAGGACAGGGGAGTATAGCAATCAGCCCCAGCATTTT. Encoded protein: CASSFVRTGEYSNQPQHF.

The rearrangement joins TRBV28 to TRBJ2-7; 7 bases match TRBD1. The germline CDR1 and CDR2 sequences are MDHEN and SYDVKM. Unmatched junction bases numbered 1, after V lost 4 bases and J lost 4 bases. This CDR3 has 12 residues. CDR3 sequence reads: CASSSRGYEQYF. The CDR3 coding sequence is TGTGCCAGCAGTTCCAGGGGGTACGAGCAGTACTTC. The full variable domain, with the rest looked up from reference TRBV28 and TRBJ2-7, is DVKVTQSSRYLVKRTGEKVFLECVQDMDHENMFWYRQDPGLGLRLIYFSYDVKMKEKGDIPEGYSVSREKKERFSLILESASTNQTSMYLCASSSRGYEQYFGPGTRLTVT.

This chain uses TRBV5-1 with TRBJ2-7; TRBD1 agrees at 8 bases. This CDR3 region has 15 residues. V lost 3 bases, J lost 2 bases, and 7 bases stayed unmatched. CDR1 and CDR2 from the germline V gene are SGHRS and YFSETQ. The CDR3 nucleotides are TGCGCCAGCAGCTCCGACAGGGGTTGGGCCTACGAGCAGTACTTC. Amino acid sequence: CASSSDRGWAYEQYF.

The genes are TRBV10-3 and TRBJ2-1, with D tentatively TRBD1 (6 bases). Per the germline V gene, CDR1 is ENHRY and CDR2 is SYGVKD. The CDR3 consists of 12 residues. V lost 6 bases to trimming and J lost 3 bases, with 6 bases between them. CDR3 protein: CAIRDSYNEQFF. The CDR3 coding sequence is TGTGCCATCAGGGACAGCTACAATGAGCAGTTCTTC.